These T cell receptor beta chains were read from a single sample in a study of PD-L1 blockade in urothelial cancer. TCRdb's copy holds only in-frame clones and misses some; the assay was immunoSEQ multiplex PCR. The sample has some 71,000 clones, 70% to 90% seen once. The starting material was PBMCs, obtained around atezolizumab (anti-PD-L1) treatment. The receptors here all came from a man aged 60 to 75 with urothelial cancer. Both conserved end residues are part of each CDR3. The order of the fields is V gene, D gene, clone size, J gene, CDR3 DNA, CDR3 protein. The D gene is left open where the match is weak. Size is omitted from some rows. Given values are once, few, many or a class for expanded clones.

TRBV12-5	TRBD2	-	TRBJ2-1	TGTGCTAGTGGTTTGGCTAGCGGGGGGCCCAATGAGCAGTTCTTC	CASGLASGGPNEQFF
TRBV4-1	TRBD2	-	TRBJ2-5	TGCGCCAGCAGCCAAGCGGGGCGCGGGGGGTCCCAAGAGACCCAGTACTTC	CASSQAGRGGSQETQYF
TRBV9	TRBD1	-	TRBJ2-1	TGTGCCAGCAGCGTATCAGGACAGGGTCCCAATGAGCAGTTCTTC	CASSVSGQGPNEQFF
TRBV5-1	TRBD1	-	TRBJ1-2	TGCGCCAGCAGCTTGTCGGTGAAGAGCAGGGGGCTTAGTGGCTACACCTTC	CASSLSVKSRGLSGYTF
TRBV19	-	many	TRBJ1-1	TGTGCCAGTAGTCCCCTTATGAACACTGAAGCTTTCTTT	CASSPLMNTEAFF
TRBV5-1	TRBD1	-	TRBJ2-5	TGCGCCAGCAAAAAGGGGGCCATCATGGGTGAGACCCAGTACTTC	CASKKGAIMGETQYF
TRBV5-4	TRBD1	once	TRBJ1-2	TGTGCCAGCAGCGGGGACAGCAACTATGGCTACACCTTC	CASSGDSNYGYTF
TRBV29-1	TRBD2	-	TRBJ2-5	TGCAGTGCAGGACTAGCGGGGACGGGGGCCCAGTACTTC	CSAGLAGTGAQYF
TRBV19	-	-	TRBJ1-1	TGTGCCAGTGCGGGTTATGTTGACACTGAAGCTTTCTTT	CASAGYVDTEAFF
TRBV10-3	-	few	TRBJ1-2	TGTGCCATCAGTGAATCCAGGGAAGAGGGCTACACCTTC	CAISESREEGYTF
TRBV5-1	TRBD1	-	TRBJ1-6	TGCGCCAGCAGCTTGGACCGACTAAGGGGGCTGAATTCACCCCTCCACTTT	CASSLDRLRGLNSPLHF
TRBV13	TRBD1	-	TRBJ1-6	TGTGCCAGCAGTCTGCACAGGGGCGGGAATTCACCCCTCCACTTT	CASSLHRGGNSPLHF
TRBV6-5	-	-	TRBJ1-2	TGTGCCAGCAGCCGGGGGAGCCCTTCGGGCTATGGCTACACCTTC	CASSRGSPSGYGYTF
TRBV5-1	TRBD2	once	TRBJ2-5	TGCGCCAGCAGTCTGGGACTAGCGGGGGGTAGGGCATGGGGGACCCAGTACTTC	CASSLGLAGGRAWGTQYF
TRBV5-1	TRBD2	-	TRBJ2-3	TGCGCCAGCAGTCTAGCGGGGAGAGCTGGAGATACGCAGTATTTT	CASSLAGRAGDTQYF
TRBV5-1	-	-	TRBJ2-7	TGCGCCAGCAGCTTGAGGCCGGGGAGCTCCTACGAGCAGTACTTC	CASSLRPGSSYEQYF
TRBV30	-	-	TRBJ1-3	TGTGCCTGGAGTCTAATCGGCTCTGGAAACACCATATATTTT	CAWSLIGSGNTIYF
TRBV5-1	-	-	TRBJ2-7	TGCGCCAGCAGCCTACCTAAAGGGGGTGGTTACGAGCAGTACTTC	CASSLPKGGGYEQYF
TRBV11-3	TRBD1	-	TRBJ2-7	TGTGCCAGCAGCTTCCGGGACAGGTCGCTAGAGCAGTACTTC	CASSFRDRSLEQYF
TRBV21-1	-	-	TRBJ1-2	TGTGCCAGCAGCAAAGCGCGGGGGGCGCCGGGTAACTATGGCTACACCTTC	CASSKARGAPGNYGYTF
TRBV18	-	-	TRBJ1-2	TGTGCCAGCTCACCCACAAACCTACCAAATAACCAGGGGACTAACTATGGCTACACCTTC	CASSPTNLPNNQGTNYGYTF
TRBV7-9	-	few	TRBJ2-2	TGTGCCAGCAGCTTAGGTACAGGGTCCACCGGGGAGCTGTTTTTT	CASSLGTGSTGELFF
TRBV7-9	-	-	TRBJ1-1	TGTGCCAGCAGCTTAGGCGGTGGGGCTTTCGGAATTGAAGCTTTCTTT	CASSLGGGAFGIEAFF
TRBV27	-	-	TRBJ2-7	TGTGCCAGCAGTTTAACGGCGACAATCTACGAGCAGTACTTC	CASSLTATIYEQYF
TRBV28	TRBD1	-	TRBJ2-6	TGTGCCAGCAGTCCAACAGGGGGCGGTGGGGCCAACGTCCTGACTTTC	CASSPTGGGGANVLTF
TRBV6-4	TRBD2	-	TRBJ2-5	TGTGCCAGCAGTGACTCACTCCTTAGCGGGGGGGCCCAAGAGACCCAGTACTTC	CASSDSLLSGGAQETQYF
TRBV30	-	few	TRBJ1-5	TGTGCCTGGAGCAACCGTGGTACTCTGAATCAGCCCCAGCATTTT	CAWSNRGTLNQPQHF
TRBV19	TRBD1	-	TRBJ1-2	TGTGCCAGTAGTATAGATGTTGGACAGGATGGCTACACCTTC	CASSIDVGQDGYTF
TRBV5-8	TRBD1	-	TRBJ2-3	TGTGCCAGCAGCATTCAGGGGGCCACTGCTCTCACAGATACGCAGTATTTT	CASSIQGATALTDTQYF
TRBV10-1	-	once	TRBJ1-1	TGCGCCAGCAGTGTCCAGTTGAACACTGAAGCTTTCTTT	CASSVQLNTEAFF
TRBV6-6	TRBD1	-	TRBJ2-7	TGTGCCAGCAGTAACCGGGACAGGGTCTTCTCCTACGAGCAGTACTTC	CASSNRDRVFSYEQYF
TRBV18	TRBD1	-	TRBJ1-1	TGTGCCAGCTCTACCGGGACAGCTTCGGGAGCTTTCTTT	CASSTGTASGAFF
TRBV28	TRBD1	-	TRBJ2-1	TGTGCCAGCATTCAGGGACAGGGGGCGCCGAATGAGCAGTTCTTC	CASIQGQGAPNEQFF
TRBV6-6	-	-	TRBJ1-1	TGTGCCAGCAGTCCGGGACAAGCTGAAGCTTTCTTT	CASSPGQAEAFF
TRBV27	TRBD1	-	TRBJ1-1	TGTGCCAGCAGTTTATCCGGGACAGGGGTTGAAGCTTTCTTT	CASSLSGTGVEAFF
TRBV7-9	-	-	TRBJ1-1	TGTGCCAGCAGCCTTAAGGACTTTGAAGCTTTCTTT	CASSLKDFEAFF
TRBV5-1	TRBD1	-	TRBJ1-1	TGCGCCAGCAGCTTGCGGGACAGGGACACTGAAGCTTTCTTT	CASSLRDRDTEAFF
TRBV2	TRBD1	-	TRBJ2-3	TGTGCCAGCGCCTTAAGGCCAGGGACAGACACTAGCACAGATACGCAGTATTTT	CASALRPGTDTSTDTQYF
TRBV19	-	-	TRBJ1-2	TGTGCCAGTAGTTCATGGACAGATGGCTACACCTTC	CASSSWTDGYTF
TRBV7-9	TRBD1	-	TRBJ2-5	TGTGCCAGCAGCTTTTGGACAGGGGGCGGGCAAGAGACCCAGTACTTC	CASSFWTGGGQETQYF
TRBV11-3	TRBD1	-	TRBJ1-3	TGTGCCAGCAGCTTAACAGGGGGCTTTGGAAACACCATATATTTT	CASSLTGGFGNTIYF
TRBV7-8	-	-	TRBJ2-3	TGTGCCAGCAGCTTCAAGGGGGATACGCAGTATTTT	CASSFKGDTQYF
TRBV2	TRBD1	-	TRBJ1-1	TGTGCCAGTTACAGGGGGGCGGTGAACACTGAAGCTTTCTTT	CASYRGAVNTEAFF
TRBV6-1	-	-	TRBJ2-2	TGTGCCAGCAGTGGACAGCTAAACACCGGGGAGCTGTTTTTT	CASSGQLNTGELFF
TRBV5-1	TRBD2	-	TRBJ2-3	TGCGCCAGCAGCACCAGGGAGCGGGGGGTCACAGATACGCAGTATTTT	CASSTRERGVTDTQYF
TRBV29-1	-	-	TRBJ1-1	TGCAGCGGGGGGGATGCTGAAGCTTTCTTT	CSGGDAEAFF
TRBV16	-	-	TRBJ2-2	TGTGCCAGCAGCCAATCCATTAACACCGGGGAGCTGTTTTTT	CASSQSINTGELFF
TRBV5-5	TRBD2	-	TRBJ2-3	TGTGCCAGCAGCCCAGCGGGGGGGCCCCATACGCAGTATTTT	CASSPAGGPHTQYF
TRBV19	TRBD2	-	TRBJ2-5	TGTGCCAGTAGTATAGGGACTAGCGGGGCCCAGACCCAGTACTTC	CASSIGTSGAQTQYF
TRBV6-6	TRBD1	few	TRBJ1-1	TGTGCCAGCAGTTGGACAGGGGAAATCGGAGCTTTCTTT	CASSWTGEIGAFF
TRBV2	-	-	TRBJ2-1	TGTGCCAGCAGTGATGAGCACTCCTACAATGAGCAGTTCTTC	CASSDEHSYNEQFF
TRBV30	TRBD1	once	TRBJ2-5	TGTGCCTGGCACGGGACAGGGACCCAAGAGACCCAGTACTTC	CAWHGTGTQETQYF
TRBV15	-	-	TRBJ2-2	TGTGCCACCAGCAGGGACAGAAACACCGGGGAGCTGTTTTTT	CATSRDRNTGELFF
TRBV6-6	TRBD2	-	TRBJ2-5	TGTGCCAGCGGGACTAGCGGCCAAGAGACCCAGTACTTC	CASGTSGQETQYF